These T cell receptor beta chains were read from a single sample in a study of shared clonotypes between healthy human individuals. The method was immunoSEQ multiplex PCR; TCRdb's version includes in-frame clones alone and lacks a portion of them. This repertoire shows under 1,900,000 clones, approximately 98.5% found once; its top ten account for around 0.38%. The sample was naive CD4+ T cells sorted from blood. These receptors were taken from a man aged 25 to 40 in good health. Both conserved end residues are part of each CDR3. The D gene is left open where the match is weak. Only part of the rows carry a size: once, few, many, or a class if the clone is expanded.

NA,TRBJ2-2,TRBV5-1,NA,CASARGGYTGELFF,TGCGCCAGTGCAAGGGGCGGTTACACCGGGGAGCTGTTTTTT
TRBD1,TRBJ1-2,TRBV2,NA,CASPQGALTGGSYGYTF,TGTGCCAGCCCTCAGGGGGCCCTCACAGGGGGCTCCTATGGCTACACCTTC
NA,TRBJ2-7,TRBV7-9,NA,CASSLGAGRPYEQYF,TGTGCCAGCAGCTTAGGAGCGGGCCGCCCCTACGAGCAGTACTTC
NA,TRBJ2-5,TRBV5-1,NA,CASSFGGETQYF,TGCGCCAGCAGCTTCGGCGGGGAGACCCAGTACTTC
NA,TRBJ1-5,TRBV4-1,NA,CASSQDGLGQPQHF,TGCGCCAGCAGCCAAGATGGGTTAGGGCAGCCCCAGCATTTT
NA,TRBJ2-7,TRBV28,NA,CASSPLGYEQYF,TGTGCCAGCAGTCCACTGGGGTACGAGCAGTACTTC
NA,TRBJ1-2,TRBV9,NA,CASSEKGVSGGYTF,TGTGCCAGCAGCGAAAAAGGAGTCTCCGGGGGCTACACCTTC
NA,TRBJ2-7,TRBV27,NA,CASSPGQNYEQYF,TGTGCCAGCAGTCCCGGACAGAACTACGAGCAGTACTTC
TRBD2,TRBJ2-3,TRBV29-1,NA,CSVDPSGITDTQYF,TGCAGCGTTGATCCTAGCGGGATCACAGATACGCAGTATTTT
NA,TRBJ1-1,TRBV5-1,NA,CASSLDAANTEAFF,TGCGCCAGCAGCTTAGATGCAGCCAACACTGAAGCTTTCTTT
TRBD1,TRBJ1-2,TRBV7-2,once,CASSSDYRGVSGYTF,TGTGCCAGCAGCTCCGACTACAGGGGCGTCTCTGGCTACACCTTC
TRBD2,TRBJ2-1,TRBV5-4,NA,CASSLAPTSGGSYNEQFF,TGTGCCAGCAGCTTGGCTCCCACTAGCGGAGGCTCCTACAATGAGCAGTTCTTC
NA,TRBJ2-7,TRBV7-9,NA,CASSLEQSYEQYF,TGTGCCAGCAGCTTAGAACAGTCCTACGAGCAGTACTTC
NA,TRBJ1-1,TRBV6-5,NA,CASTSGFSLEAFF,TGTGCCAGCACCTCAGGGTTTTCCCTCGAAGCTTTCTTT
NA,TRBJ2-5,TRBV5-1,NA,CASSPNRGGTQYF,TGCGCCAGCAGCCCGAACAGGGGAGGGACCCAGTACTTC
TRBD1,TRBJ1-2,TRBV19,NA,CASRNQGVGGYTF,TGTGCCAGTAGGAACCAGGGGGTTGGTGGCTACACCTTC
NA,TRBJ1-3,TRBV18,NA,CASSPLFPGPETDTIYF,TGTGCCAGCTCACCACTTTTCCCGGGACCTGAAACGGACACCATATATTTT
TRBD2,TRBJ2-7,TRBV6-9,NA,CASSYPSQLAGDYEQYF,TGTGCCAGCAGTTATCCTTCCCAACTAGCGGGAGACTACGAGCAGTACTTC
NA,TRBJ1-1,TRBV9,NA,CASNREQNTEAFF,TGTGCCAGCAATCGGGAACAGAACACTGAAGCTTTCTTT
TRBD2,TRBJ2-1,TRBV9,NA,CASSPRLADVFSYNEQFF,TGTGCCAGCAGCCCCCGACTAGCGGATGTTTTCTCCTACAATGAGCAGTTCTTC
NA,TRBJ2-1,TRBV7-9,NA,CASSLQVLDNEQFF,TGTGCCAGCAGCTTACAGGTCCTAGACAATGAGCAGTTCTTC
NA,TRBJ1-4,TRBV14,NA,CASSPLSVSWEKLFF,TGTGCCAGCAGCCCCCTCTCCGTAAGCTGGGAAAAACTGTTTTTT
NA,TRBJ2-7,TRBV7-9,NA,CASSLGGKPYEQYF,TGTGCCAGCAGCTTAGGAGGGAAGCCCTACGAGCAGTACTTC
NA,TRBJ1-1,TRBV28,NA,CASSLGGANTEAFF,TGTGCCAGCAGTTTAGGAGGGGCGAACACTGAAGCTTTCTTT
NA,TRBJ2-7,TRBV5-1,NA,CASSPGHPKSTSYEQYF,TGCGCCAGCAGCCCCGGACACCCAAAGAGTACCTCCTACGAGCAGTACTTC
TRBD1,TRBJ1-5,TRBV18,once,CASSPTGADQPQHF,TGTGCCAGCTCACCTACAGGGGCGGATCAGCCCCAGCATTTT
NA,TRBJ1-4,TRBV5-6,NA,CASSLYQQGATNEKLFF,TGTGCCAGCAGCTTGTACCAACAGGGAGCAACTAATGAAAAACTGTTTTTT
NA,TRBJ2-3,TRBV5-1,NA,CASSLDVGSNTQYF,TGCGCCAGCAGCTTGGACGTTGGAAGTAATACGCAGTATTTT
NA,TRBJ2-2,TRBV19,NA,CASSPPLGELFF,TGTGCCAGTAGTCCCCCCCTCGGGGAGCTGTTTTTT
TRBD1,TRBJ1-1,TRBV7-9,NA,CASSLETGGAQF,TGTGCCAGCAGCTTAGAGACAGGGGGCGCCCAGTTT
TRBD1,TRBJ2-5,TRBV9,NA,CASSAARDRGWETQYF,TGTGCCAGCAGCGCCGCTCGGGACAGGGGTTGGGAGACCCAGTACTTC
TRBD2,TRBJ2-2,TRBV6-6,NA,CASRRTSGSTGELFF,TGTGCCAGCAGGAGGACTAGCGGGAGTACCGGGGAGCTGTTTTTT
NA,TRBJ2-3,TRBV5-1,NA,CASGQLRDTQYF,TGCGCCAGCGGGCAGCTTAGGGATACGCAGTATTTT
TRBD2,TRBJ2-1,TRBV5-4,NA,CASSSRTSGNNEQFF,TGTGCCAGCAGCTCGAGGACTAGCGGTAACAATGAGCAGTTCTTC
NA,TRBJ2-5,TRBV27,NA,CASSLAGTLQETQYF,TGTGCCAGCAGTTTAGCGGGAACCCTCCAAGAGACCCAGTACTTC
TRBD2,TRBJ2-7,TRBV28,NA,CATASTSMAEQYF,TGTGCCACCGCGTCGACTAGCATGGCCGAGCAGTACTTC
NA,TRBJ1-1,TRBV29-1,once,CSVGHRLNTEAFF,TGCAGCGTTGGCCACAGGCTGAACACTGAAGCTTTCTTT
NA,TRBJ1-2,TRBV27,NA,CASSLGGAVGYTF,TGTGCCAGCAGTTTGGGGGGGGCAGTAGGCTACACCTTC
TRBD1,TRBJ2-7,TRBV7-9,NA,CASSQGQGFKSLYF,TGTGCCAGCAGTCAGGGACAGGGTTTTAAAAGTCTGTACTTC
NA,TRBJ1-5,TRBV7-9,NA,CASSSGLGVPNQPQHF,TGTGCCAGCAGCTCAGGACTAGGGGTTCCTAATCAGCCCCAGCATTTT
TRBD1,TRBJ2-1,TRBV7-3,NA,CASSLVGTGVLHEQFF,TGTGCCAGCAGCTTAGTCGGGACAGGGGTTCTCCATGAGCAGTTCTTC
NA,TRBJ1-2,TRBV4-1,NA,CASSQTGGHRTPLRYGYTF,TGCGCCAGCAGCCAAACCGGGGGCCACAGAACCCCCCTACGGTATGGCTACACCTTC
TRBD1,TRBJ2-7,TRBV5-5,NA,CASSTGVYEQYF,TGTGCCAGCAGCACAGGGGTTTACGAGCAGTACTTC
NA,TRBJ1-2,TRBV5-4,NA,CASSHPTGTTKDGYTF,TGTGCCAGCAGCCATCCAACAGGGACAACAAAGGATGGCTACACCTTC
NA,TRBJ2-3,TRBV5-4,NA,CASSPGADTQYF,TGTGCCAGCAGCCCAGGGGCAGATACGCAGTATTTT
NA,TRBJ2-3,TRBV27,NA,CASSRERRDTQYF,TGTGCCAGCAGCCGTGAGAGGAGAGATACGCAGTATTTT
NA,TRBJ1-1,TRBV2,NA,CASNPQFMNTEAFF,TGTGCCAGCAACCCGCAGTTCATGAACACTGAAGCTTTCTTT
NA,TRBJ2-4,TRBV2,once,CASSTGRGNIQYF,TGTGCCAGCAGTACCGGACGTGGAAACATTCAGTACTTC
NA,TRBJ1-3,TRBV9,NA,CASSVGLRISGNTIYF,TGTGCCAGCAGCGTAGGTCTTAGGATTTCTGGAAACACCATATATTTT
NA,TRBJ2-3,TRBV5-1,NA,CASSYLGFEDTQYF,TGCGCCAGCAGCTATCTGGGCTTCGAAGATACGCAGTATTTT